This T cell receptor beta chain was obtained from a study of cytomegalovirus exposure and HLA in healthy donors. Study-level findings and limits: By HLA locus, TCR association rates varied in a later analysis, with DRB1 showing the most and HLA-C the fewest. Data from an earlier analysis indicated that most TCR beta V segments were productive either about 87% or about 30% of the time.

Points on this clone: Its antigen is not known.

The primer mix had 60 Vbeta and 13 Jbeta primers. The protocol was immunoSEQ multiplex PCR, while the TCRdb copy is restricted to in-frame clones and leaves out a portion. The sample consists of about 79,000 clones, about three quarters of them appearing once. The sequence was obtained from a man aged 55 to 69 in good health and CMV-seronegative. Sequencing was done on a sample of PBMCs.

CDR3 sequence: CASNSPPQGVWNEQFF. The CDR3 nucleotides are TGTGCCAGCAATTCCCCCCCGCAGGGGGTTTGGAATGAGCAGTTCTTC. The chain links TRBV2 to TRBJ2-1, with 7 nucleotides matching TRBD1. CDR3 length: 16 amino acids. In germline, CDR1 is SNHLY, CDR2 FYNNEI. Trimming took 7 bases from V and 7 from J; bases not matched to a gene: 16.